Shown below are 3 T cell receptor beta chains from a single sample sequenced in a study of shared clonotypes between healthy human individuals. Data came from immunoSEQ multiplex PCR; TCRdb stores just in-frame clones and leaves some out. The sample consists of around 2,000,000 clones, roughly 91% of them appearing once. CD45RO-negative, CCR7-selected cells formed the naive CD8 fraction, which excluded terminally differentiated effector memory CD45RA+ cells. Material for sequencing was naive CD8+ T cells from PBMCs. Every receptor here comes from a young man in good health. Some clones in this sample may be carry-over from other donors' samples.

To note about this clone: Other DNA sequences of this sample code for an identical CDR3. The chain couples TRBV7-6 to TRBJ2-7; a possible D gene is TRBD2 (5 bases). The ends were cut back, 2 bases at V and 2 bases at J, with 7 bases in the middle. The CDR3 totals 13 residues. The germline V gene has CDR1 SGHVS and CDR2 FNYEAQ. The CDR3: CASSLRETYEQYF. CDR3 nucleotide sequence: TGTGCCAGCAGCTTAAGGGAGACCTACGAGCAGTACTTC.

The chain combines TRBV4-3 with TRBJ2-1, with 15 bases identical to TRBD2. The CDR3 sequence is 16 residues long. Losses at the gene ends were 8 bases for V and 10 bases for J; bases not matched to a gene: 12. Germline CDR1 LGHNA, CDR2 YSLEER. CDR3: CASGTLGLAGGGEQFF. CDR3 DNA sequence: TGCGCCAGCGGAACCCTTGGACTAGCGGGAGGGGGAGAGCAGTTCTTC.

This chain uses TRBV9 with TRBJ2-1; 7 positions match TRBD1. There are 15 residues in the CDR3. CDR1 is SGDLS, CDR2 YYNGEE, per germline. V dropped 0 bases and J dropped 7; count of bases not matched to a gene: 7. The CDR3 loop reads CASSVEGATQNEQFF. Written as DNA, the CDR3 is TGTGCCAGCAGCGTAGAGGGGGCGACGCAAAATGAGCAGTTCTTC.